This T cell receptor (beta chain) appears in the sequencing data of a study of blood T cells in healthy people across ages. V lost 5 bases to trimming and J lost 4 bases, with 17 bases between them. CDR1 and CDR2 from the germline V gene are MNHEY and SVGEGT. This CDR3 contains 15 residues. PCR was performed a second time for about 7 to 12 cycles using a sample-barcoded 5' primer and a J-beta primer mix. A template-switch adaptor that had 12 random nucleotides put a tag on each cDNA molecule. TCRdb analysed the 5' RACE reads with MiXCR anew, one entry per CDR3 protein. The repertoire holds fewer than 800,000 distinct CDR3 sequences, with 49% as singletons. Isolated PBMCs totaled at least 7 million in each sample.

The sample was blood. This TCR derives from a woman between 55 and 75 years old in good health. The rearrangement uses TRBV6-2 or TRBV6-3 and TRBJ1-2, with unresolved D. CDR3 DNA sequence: TGTGCCAGCAGTCGAAGAGGGCAGGTCGGCTATGGCTACACCTTC. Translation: CASSRRGQVGYGYTF.